Sequencing of this T cell receptor (beta chain) was carried out in a study of blood T cell repertoires in COVID-19. Study-level information: The analysed material was cDNA or gDNA that came from T cells, B-cell-depleted T cells, or PBMCs.

Per the original data handling: Nucleated cell number was recorded as an estimate derived from reference gene primer amplification. Data came from immunoSEQ multiplex PCR; TCRdb stores just in-frame clones and leaves some out. D and trimming were read from the DNA, whereas the V and J calls and clone size are those reported in that table. The sample carries fewer than 450,000 clones, around 89% recorded once. The CDR3 is 15 amino acids. Germline assignment: CDR1 MDHEN and CDR2 SYDVKM. Trimming cost V 5 bases and J 12 bases; bases outside gene matches: 9. The gene calls are TRBV28 and TRBJ2-1, with 14 bases lining up with TRBD2. The clonotype originates from a young woman who had recovered from COVID-19. Sequencing used PBMCs or T cells enriched from blood (not recorded which). CDR3 nucleotides: TGTGCCAGCAGTGTGACTAGCGGGGGGGCCCTCTTGCAGTTCTTC. The encoded protein is CASSVTSGGALLQFF.